These T cell receptor beta chains were read from a single sample in a study of T cells after yellow fever vaccination. TCRdb re-called the 5' RACE reads with MiXCR, one entry per CDR3 protein. The sample comprises approximately 150,000 distinct CDR3 sequences, 6.2% of which are singletons, and approximately 3% rests with the top ten. The material sequenced was CD4+ T cells sorted from PBMCs, taken on the day of the first yellow fever vaccination. The receptors here all came from a man aged 18 to 30 who received the YFV17D yellow fever vaccine. The CDR3 runs from the conserved cysteine through the conserved F or W. D genes are given only for firm matches. The size entry is marked missing in some rows and otherwise reads once, few, many or a size class.

CDR3 length: 15
V gene: TRBV12-3/TRBV12-4
J gene: TRBJ2-3
D gene: -
clone size: many
CDR3 protein: CASSLSDSWTDTQYF
CDR3 DNA: TGTGCCAGCAGTTTATCCGACAGTTGGACAGATACGCAGTATTTT

CDR3 length: 16
V gene: TRBV23-1
J gene: TRBJ1-5
D gene: -
clone size: few
CDR3 protein: CASSPSCGSSNQPQHF
CDR3 DNA: TGCGCCAGCAGTCCTAGCTGTGGAAGTAGCAATCAGCCCCAGCATTTT

CDR3 length: 13
V gene: TRBV10-3
J gene: TRBJ1-1
D gene: -
clone size: -
CDR3 protein: CAIAQQANTEAFF
CDR3 DNA: TGTGCCATCGCCCAACAGGCGAACACTGAAGCTTTCTTT

CDR3 length: 12
V gene: TRBV20-1
J gene: TRBJ1-2
D gene: -
clone size: many
CDR3 protein: CSAAQDRYGYTF
CDR3 DNA: TGCAGTGCTGCACAGGACCGCTATGGCTACACCTTC

CDR3 length: 12
V gene: TRBV19
J gene: TRBJ1-2
D gene: -
clone size: -
CDR3 protein: CASSIMGHGYTF
CDR3 DNA: TGTGCCAGTAGTATAATGGGGCATGGCTACACCTTC

CDR3 length: 14
V gene: TRBV4-1
J gene: TRBJ2-7
D gene: -
clone size: few
CDR3 protein: CASSQDLGLYEQYF
CDR3 DNA: TGCGCCAGCAGCCAAGATCTCGGACTCTACGAGCAGTACTTC

CDR3 length: 12
V gene: TRBV18
J gene: TRBJ1-2
D gene: -
clone size: -
CDR3 protein: CASSPSRDGYTF
CDR3 DNA: TGTGCCAGCTCACCAAGTAGGGACGGCTACACCTTC

CDR3 length: 15
V gene: TRBV7-2
J gene: TRBJ2-3
D gene: TRBD2
clone size: medium-sized
CDR3 protein: CASSPGGPLTDTQYF
CDR3 DNA: TGTGCCAGCAGCCCGGGGGGGCCCCTCACAGATACGCAGTATTTT

CDR3 length: 15
V gene: TRBV7-2
J gene: TRBJ1-3
D gene: -
clone size: few
CDR3 protein: CASSSTWGAGNTIYF
CDR3 DNA: TGTGCCAGCAGCTCCACCTGGGGCGCTGGAAACACCATATATTTT

CDR3 length: 15
V gene: TRBV18
J gene: TRBJ1-2
D gene: TRBD1
clone size: -
CDR3 protein: CASSPGQGAGYGYTF
CDR3 DNA: TGTGCCAGCTCACCAGGGCAGGGGGCTGGCTATGGCTACACCTTC

CDR3 length: 14
V gene: TRBV4-2
J gene: TRBJ2-3
D gene: -
clone size: many
CDR3 protein: CASSQDWLSDTQYF
CDR3 DNA: TGTGCCAGCAGCCAAGATTGGCTTTCAGATACGCAGTATTTT

CDR3 length: 16
V gene: TRBV12-3/TRBV12-4
J gene: TRBJ2-7
D gene: TRBD2
clone size: few
CDR3 protein: CASSSGTSGGAYEQYF
CDR3 DNA: TGTGCCAGCAGTTCCGGGACTAGCGGGGGGGCGTACGAGCAGTACTTC

CDR3 length: 14
V gene: TRBV12-3/TRBV12-4
J gene: TRBJ2-2
D gene: -
clone size: few
CDR3 protein: CASSQQGWTGELFF
CDR3 DNA: TGTGCCAGCAGTCAACAGGGTTGGACCGGGGAGCTGTTTTTT

CDR3 length: 19
V gene: TRBV5-1
J gene: TRBJ2-3
D gene: TRBD2
clone size: few
CDR3 protein: CASSLRANPLAGGRGAQYF
CDR3 DNA: TGCGCCAGCAGCTTGAGAGCTAACCCCTTGGCGGGGGGGAGGGGTGCGCAGTATTTT

CDR3 length: 13
V gene: TRBV12-3/TRBV12-4
J gene: TRBJ1-3
D gene: -
clone size: few
CDR3 protein: CASSFYSGNTIYF
CDR3 DNA: TGTGCCAGCAGTTTTTATTCTGGAAACACCATATATTTT

CDR3 length: 17
V gene: TRBV6-2/TRBV6-3
J gene: TRBJ2-5
D gene: TRBD2
clone size: -
CDR3 protein: CASTARLATSWGETQYF
CDR3 DNA: TGTGCCAGCACGGCAAGACTAGCCACCTCCTGGGGGGAGACCCAGTACTTC

CDR3 length: 12
V gene: TRBV9
J gene: TRBJ2-5
D gene: -
clone size: many
CDR3 protein: CASSEGRETQYF
CDR3 DNA: TGTGCCAGCAGCGAGGGGCGGGAGACCCAGTACTTC

CDR3 length: 14
V gene: TRBV5-1
J gene: TRBJ1-4
D gene: TRBD1
clone size: -
CDR3 protein: CASSSGTGEEKLFF
CDR3 DNA: TGCGCCAGCAGCTCCGGGACAGGGGAAGAAAAACTGTTTTTT

CDR3 length: 14
V gene: TRBV7-8
J gene: TRBJ2-7
D gene: -
clone size: many
CDR3 protein: CASSLAGFGYEQYF
CDR3 DNA: TGTGCCAGCAGCTTAGCGGGCTTTGGCTACGAGCAGTACTTC

CDR3 length: 17
V gene: TRBV9
J gene: TRBJ2-5
D gene: -
clone size: many
CDR3 protein: CASSVASTGRRSETQYF
CDR3 DNA: TGTGCCAGCAGCGTAGCTAGCACAGGGAGGAGAAGCGAGACCCAGTACTTC

CDR3 length: 14
V gene: TRBV12-3/TRBV12-4
J gene: TRBJ1-3
D gene: TRBD1
clone size: few
CDR3 protein: CASRGQGARNTIYF
CDR3 DNA: TGTGCCAGCAGGGGACAGGGGGCGCGAAACACCATATATTTT

CDR3 length: 11
V gene: TRBV28
J gene: TRBJ1-2
D gene: -
clone size: many
CDR3 protein: CASSSAYGYTF
CDR3 DNA: TGTGCCAGCAGCTCAGCCTATGGCTACACCTTC

CDR3 length: 13
V gene: TRBV19
J gene: TRBJ1-2
D gene: -
clone size: few
CDR3 protein: CASSPNDRYGYTF
CDR3 DNA: TGTGCCAGTAGTCCCAACGACCGGTATGGCTACACCTTC

CDR3 length: 14
V gene: TRBV7-2
J gene: TRBJ1-1
D gene: -
clone size: few
CDR3 protein: CASSSLYRNTEAFF
CDR3 DNA: TGTGCCAGCAGCTCCCTTTACAGAAACACTGAAGCTTTCTTT

CDR3 length: 14
V gene: TRBV6-2/TRBV6-3
J gene: TRBJ2-1
D gene: -
clone size: few
CDR3 protein: CASSWDLVGYEQFF
CDR3 DNA: TGTGCCAGCAGTTGGGACTTAGTCGGATATGAGCAGTTCTTC

CDR3 length: 15
V gene: TRBV7-2
J gene: TRBJ2-3
D gene: -
clone size: many
CDR3 protein: CASNHVGWSTDTQYF
CDR3 DNA: TGTGCCAGCAATCATGTCGGGTGGAGCACAGATACGCAGTATTTT

CDR3 length: 15
V gene: TRBV19
J gene: TRBJ1-6
D gene: -
clone size: -
CDR3 protein: CASSASRGLNSPLHF
CDR3 DNA: TGTGCCAGTAGTGCCTCACGGGGACTTAATTCACCCCTCCACTTT

CDR3 length: 13
V gene: TRBV12-3/TRBV12-4
J gene: TRBJ1-6
D gene: -
clone size: few
CDR3 protein: CASSLAVNSPLHF
CDR3 DNA: TGTGCCAGCAGTTTAGCCGTTAATTCACCCCTCCACTTT

CDR3 length: 14
V gene: TRBV5-1
J gene: TRBJ2-7
D gene: -
clone size: few
CDR3 protein: CASSLDQGIGEQYF
CDR3 DNA: TGCGCCAGCAGCTTGGATCAGGGAATAGGCGAGCAGTACTTC

CDR3 length: 13
V gene: TRBV28
J gene: TRBJ2-1
D gene: -
clone size: -
CDR3 protein: CASRLSSYNEQFF
CDR3 DNA: TGTGCCAGCCGTTTATCATCCTACAATGAGCAGTTCTTC

CDR3 length: 14
V gene: TRBV18
J gene: TRBJ1-5
D gene: -
clone size: many
CDR3 protein: CASSNQAPNQPQHF
CDR3 DNA: TGTGCCAGCTCAAACCAGGCACCCAATCAGCCCCAGCATTTT

CDR3 length: 13
V gene: TRBV6-6
J gene: TRBJ2-3
D gene: TRBD1
clone size: many
CDR3 protein: CASSVTGADTQYF
CDR3 DNA: TGTGCCAGCAGTGTGACAGGGGCTGATACGCAGTATTTT

CDR3 length: 18
V gene: TRBV9
J gene: TRBJ2-1
D gene: TRBD2
clone size: few
CDR3 protein: CASSPHTSGGSSYNEQFF
CDR3 DNA: TGTGCCAGCAGCCCACACACTAGCGGGGGAAGCTCCTACAATGAGCAGTTCTTC

CDR3 length: 15
V gene: TRBV18
J gene: TRBJ2-5
D gene: -
clone size: -
CDR3 protein: CASSPPGGDFETQYF
CDR3 DNA: TGTGCCAGCTCACCACCCGGAGGGGACTTTGAGACCCAGTACTTC

CDR3 length: 13
V gene: TRBV5-5
J gene: TRBJ2-7
D gene: -
clone size: many
CDR3 protein: CASSFTTSYEQYF
CDR3 DNA: TGTGCCAGCAGCTTCACCACATCCTACGAGCAGTACTTC

CDR3 length: 22
V gene: TRBV4-2
J gene: TRBJ2-6
D gene: TRBD1
clone size: -
CDR3 protein: CASSRGDRDRGLHLSGANVLTF
CDR3 DNA: TGTGCCAGCAGCCGGGGGGACCGGGACAGGGGTCTGCATTTGTCTGGGGCCAACGTCCTGACTTTC

CDR3 length: 13
V gene: TRBV5-1
J gene: TRBJ2-7
D gene: TRBD1
clone size: many
CDR3 protein: CASTGVGQGEQYF
CDR3 DNA: TGCGCCAGCACTGGAGTTGGACAGGGCGAGCAGTACTTC

CDR3 length: 15
V gene: TRBV11-3
J gene: TRBJ2-5
D gene: -
clone size: many
CDR3 protein: CASSLDLAKQETQYF
CDR3 DNA: TGTGCCAGCAGCTTAGATCTCGCTAAGCAAGAGACCCAGTACTTC

CDR3 length: 15
V gene: TRBV4-2
J gene: TRBJ2-7
D gene: TRBD1
clone size: -
CDR3 protein: CASRSGGALSYEQYF
CDR3 DNA: TGTGCCAGCAGGTCAGGGGGCGCGCTATCATACGAGCAGTACTTC

CDR3 length: 13
V gene: TRBV5-1
J gene: TRBJ1-2
D gene: -
clone size: -
CDR3 protein: CASSLGQFYGYTF
CDR3 DNA: TGCGCCAGCAGTCTGGGGCAGTTCTATGGCTACACCTTC

CDR3 length: 15
V gene: TRBV5-1
J gene: TRBJ2-2
D gene: TRBD2
clone size: many
CDR3 protein: CASSLAGDNTGELFF
CDR3 DNA: TGCGCCAGCAGCCTAGCGGGGGATAACACCGGGGAGCTGTTTTTT

CDR3 length: 14
V gene: TRBV5-1
J gene: TRBJ1-1
D gene: -
clone size: many
CDR3 protein: CASSFDGGNTEAFF
CDR3 DNA: TGCGCCAGCAGCTTTGACGGGGGGAACACTGAAGCTTTCTTT

CDR3 length: 16
V gene: TRBV10-3
J gene: TRBJ1-3
D gene: TRBD1
clone size: few
CDR3 protein: CAISGRTGFSGNTIYF
CDR3 DNA: TGTGCCATCAGTGGCCGGACAGGTTTCTCTGGAAACACCATATATTTT

CDR3 length: 14
V gene: TRBV3-1
J gene: TRBJ1-1
D gene: -
clone size: -
CDR3 protein: CATKKSLLNTEAFF
CDR3 DNA: TGTGCTACAAAGAAAAGCCTTCTGAACACTGAAGCTTTCTTT

CDR3 length: 15
V gene: TRBV7-7
J gene: TRBJ2-2
D gene: -
clone size: many
CDR3 protein: CASSFAGQSTGELFF
CDR3 DNA: TGTGCTAGCAGCTTTGCGGGACAGAGTACCGGGGAGCTGTTTTTT